A selection of T cell receptor beta chains follows, all from one sample in a study of T cell repertoires in cytomegalovirus infection. Each CDR3 protein gets one entry after TCRdb re-called the reads with MiXCR. The profile shows tens of thousands of distinct CDR3 sequences, around a fifth of them singletons. These receptors' antigens are unknown. The sample was CD8+ T cells from cultured PBMCs, taken from culture after CMV antigen stimulation. The receptors here all came from a human donor in good health (CMV status not recorded). Some clones in this sample may be carry-over from other donors' samples. Both conserved end residues are part of each CDR3. D genes are given only for firm matches. A row's size may be missing; if present it is once, few, many or a size class.

V gene	D gene	J gene	clone size	CDR3 protein	CDR3 DNA
TRBV5-5	TRBD1	TRBJ1-5	-	CASSRQGGGGNQPQHF	TGTGCCAGCAGCCGACAGGGAGGCGGGGGCAATCAGCCCCAGCATTTT
TRBV7-8	TRBD1	TRBJ1-5	many	CASSLVGTANSNQPQHF	TGTGCCAGCAGCTTAGTAGGGACAGCAAATAGCAATCAGCCCCAGCATTTT
TRBV5-8	-	TRBJ1-1	-	CASSLVGTGTEAFF	TGTGCCAGCAGCTTGGTGGGCACCGGCACTGAAGCTTTCTTT
TRBV7-6	TRBD1	TRBJ1-1	-	CASSSPGTGNLLNTEAFF	TGTGCCAGCAGCTCACCCGGGACAGGGAATCTCTTGAACACTGAAGCTTTCTTT
TRBV5-6	-	TRBJ1-1	-	CASSSTPVNTEAFF	TGTGCCAGCAGCTCGACCCCGGTGAACACTGAAGCTTTCTTT
TRBV7-2	-	TRBJ1-6	few	CASSTRQKNSPLHF	TGTGCCAGCAGCACCCGACAGAAGAATTCACCCCTCCACTTT
TRBV4-1	-	TRBJ1-1	-	CASSQVGENTEAFF	TGCGCCAGCAGCCAAGTTGGGGAGAACACTGAAGCTTTCTTT
TRBV7-9	-	TRBJ2-4	once	CASSLARDIQYF	TGTGCCAGCAGCTTAGCAAGGGACATTCAGTACTTC
TRBV27	TRBD1	TRBJ2-7	-	CASSRGQGHEQYF	TGTGCCAGCAGCCGGGGACAGGGGCACGAGCAGTACTTC
TRBV5-1	TRBD1	TRBJ1-4	-	CASSLGLGGPATNEKLFF	TGCGCCAGCAGCTTGGGGTTAGGGGGCCCTGCAACTAATGAAAAACTGTTTTTT
TRBV4-1	-	TRBJ1-4	-	CASSQPRGGDEKLFF	TGCGCCAGCAGCCAGCCCCGAGGAGGGGATGAAAAACTGTTTTTT
TRBV7-2	-	TRBJ1-1	-	CASSLTWRVEAFF	TGTGCCAGCAGCCTAACGTGGAGGGTTGAAGCTTTCTTT
TRBV7-2	-	TRBJ1-5	many	CASSLAPGFIGQPQHF	TGTGCCAGCAGCTTAGCGCCAGGGTTTATTGGTCAGCCCCAGCATTTT
TRBV7-8	-	TRBJ1-1	-	CASSLGRLPLMNTEAFF	TGTGCCAGCAGCTTAGGCCGTCTGCCACTCATGAACACTGAAGCTTTCTTT
TRBV29-1	-	TRBJ1-4	-	CSVGARQTNEKLFF	TGCAGCGTTGGGGCGAGACAGACTAATGAAAAACTGTTTTTT
TRBV19	TRBD1	TRBJ2-7	-	CASSLRQGREQYF	TGTGCCAGTAGTCTTCGACAGGGGAGAGAGCAGTACTTC
TRBV30	TRBD2	TRBJ2-1	few	CAWSAMRGSWFF	TGTGCCTGGAGTGCAATGCGGGGGTCTTGGTTCTTC
TRBV7-2	-	TRBJ1-5	few	CASSLTGVGQPQHF	TGTGCCAGCAGCTTAACCGGGGTCGGTCAGCCCCAGCATTTT
TRBV7-9	-	TRBJ2-7	few	CASSLSSSYEQYF	TGTGCCAGCAGCTTGAGTAGCTCCTACGAGCAGTACTTC
TRBV6-1	-	TRBJ2-7	few	CASSGRRSADEQYF	TGTGCCAGCAGTGGAAGACGGTCGGCGGACGAGCAGTACTTC
TRBV7-9	-	TRBJ1-4	few	CASSADVGRTEKLFF	TGTGCCAGCAGCGCAGACGTAGGACGGACGGAAAAACTGTTTTTT
TRBV7-2	-	TRBJ2-3	few	CASSWDTRLSTDTQYF	TGTGCCAGCAGCTGGGACACTAGACTTAGCACAGATACGCAGTATTTT
TRBV7-2	-	TRBJ2-1	few	CASSLVPGSSYNEQFF	TGTGCCAGCAGCTTAGTCCCGGGGAGCTCCTACAATGAGCAGTTCTTC
TRBV7-2	-	TRBJ2-3	few	CASSLLYDTQYF	TGTGCCAGCAGCCTCCTTTACGATACGCAGTATTTT
TRBV7-6	TRBD2	TRBJ2-1	-	CASSAGGARKQFF	TGTGCCAGCAGCGCCGGGGGGGCGAGAAAGCAGTTCTTC
TRBV7-8	TRBD1	TRBJ2-7	few	CASSWGQGDEQYF	TGTGCCAGCAGCTGGGGACAGGGGGACGAGCAGTACTTC
TRBV19	-	TRBJ1-1	few	CASSPRAATEAFF	TGTGCCAGTAGTCCCCGGGCCGCCACTGAAGCTTTCTTT
TRBV7-8	TRBD2	TRBJ2-3	many	CASSIPSGGSTDTQYF	TGTGCCAGCAGCATCCCTAGCGGGGGAAGCACAGATACGCAGTATTTT
TRBV12-5	TRBD1	TRBJ2-5	-	CASASDRRYQETQYF	TGTGCTAGTGCCTCGGACAGGCGGTACCAAGAGACCCAGTACTTC
TRBV6-1	TRBD2	TRBJ2-4	few	CASTRARGDIQYF	TGTGCCAGCACCCGTGCCCGGGGGGACATTCAGTACTTC
TRBV7-2	TRBD2	TRBJ2-3	few	CASSLFGGGAGDTQYF	TGTGCCAGCAGCTTATTCGGCGGGGGGGCCGGAGATACGCAGTATTTT
TRBV7-9	TRBD1	TRBJ2-1	-	CASSSRDRPYNEQFF	TGTGCCAGCAGCTCACGGGACAGACCCTACAATGAGCAGTTCTTC
TRBV5-1	TRBD1	TRBJ2-3	-	CASSPGQGASTDTQYF	TGCGCCAGCAGCCCAGGACAGGGAGCGAGCACAGATACGCAGTATTTT
TRBV7-6	-	TRBJ1-2	-	CATRDGWGAGGYTF	TGTGCCACCAGGGATGGGTGGGGCGCAGGTGGCTACACCTTC
TRBV11-2	TRBD1	TRBJ1-1	-	CASSFRIRDREAFF	TGTGCCAGCAGCTTTAGGATCCGGGACAGGGAAGCTTTCTTT
TRBV4-2	TRBD2	TRBJ2-4	few	CASSQDSSGGLGIQYF	TGTGCCAGCAGCCAAGATTCTAGCGGGGGCCTCGGCATTCAGTACTTC